A selection of T cell receptor beta chains follows, all from one sample in a study of shared clonotypes between healthy human individuals. Using immunoSEQ multiplex PCR, the repertoire was profiled, and TCRdb retains in-frame clones only, with some absent. This table holds some 2.4 million clones, roughly 93% found once. The sequenced material came from naive CD4+ T cells from PBMCs. The receptor source for this set is a man aged 18 to 30 in good health. Some clones in this sample may be carry-over from other donors' samples. The CDR3 runs from the conserved cysteine through the conserved F or W. A D gene is named only where the DNA matches it firmly. Size is omitted from some rows. Given values are once, few, many or a class for expanded clones.

>TRBJ2-7|-|-|TRBV6-6
CASSSYGQLYEQYF
TGTGCCAGCAGTTCCTACGGACAACTCTACGAGCAGTACTTC
>TRBJ2-1|-|-|TRBV5-4
CASSRPAQSSYNEQFF
TGTGCCAGCAGCCGACCTGCCCAGAGCTCCTACAATGAGCAGTTCTTC
>TRBJ1-2|-|TRBD1|TRBV9
CASSVESSTGGDTF
TGTGCCAGCAGCGTAGAATCCTCAACAGGGGGCGACACCTTC
>TRBJ1-5|-|-|TRBV6-6
CASIRGSNQPQHF
TGTGCCAGCATCAGGGGAAGCAATCAGCCCCAGCATTTT
>TRBJ2-3|-|-|TRBV7-3
CASSSGTLQTIDTQYF
TGTGCCAGCAGTTCCGGAACGCTACAGACAATAGATACGCAGTATTTT
>TRBJ2-7|-|TRBD2|TRBV19
CASSIGGGTYEQYF
TGTGCCAGTAGTATTGGGGGGGGAACCTACGAGCAGTACTTC
>TRBJ1-4|few|-|TRBV5-4
CASSPGLNEKLFF
TGTGCCAGCAGCCCGGGTCTTAATGAAAAACTGTTTTTT
>TRBJ1-2|-|TRBD1|TRBV6-1
CASSDRTGKNYGYTF
TGTGCCAGCAGTGACCGGACAGGGAAGAACTATGGCTACACCTTC
>TRBJ1-5|-|-|TRBV6-1
CASSTEYSNQPQHF
TGTGCCAGCTCAACAGAATATAGCAATCAGCCCCAGCATTTT
>TRBJ1-2|-|TRBD1|TRBV5-4
CASSPDRGHGYTF
TGTGCCAGCAGTCCTGACAGGGGACATGGCTACACCTTC
>TRBJ1-3|-|-|TRBV19
CASSRTGESSGNTIYF
TGTGCCAGTAGCCGTACCGGAGAGAGCTCTGGAAACACCATATATTTT
>TRBJ1-6|-|-|TRBV27
CASSSINSPLHF
TGTGCCAGCAGTTCAATTAATTCACCCCTCCACTTT
>TRBJ2-1|-|TRBD1|TRBV19
CASSIDGTGVNEQFF
TGTGCCAGTAGTATAGATGGGACAGGGGTGAATGAGCAGTTCTTC
>TRBJ1-3|-|-|TRBV4-1
CASSQVGGRLSGNTIYF
TGCGCCAGCAGCCAAGTTGGGGGACGGCTCTCTGGAAACACCATATATTTT
>TRBJ2-7|-|TRBD1|TRBV18
CASSRAGTDHPYEQYF
TGTGCCAGCTCTCGCGCCGGGACAGATCACCCCTACGAGCAGTACTTC
>TRBJ1-1|-|-|TRBV7-2
CASSLILEAFF
TGTGCCAGCAGCTTAATCCTTGAAGCTTTCTTT
>TRBJ2-2|-|TRBD1|TRBV5-4
CASSSLTGTNTGELFF
TGTGCCAGCAGCTCTTTGACAGGGACGAACACCGGGGAGCTGTTTTTT
>TRBJ2-2|-|TRBD1|TRBV27
CASSLRTGAGELFF
TGTGCCAGCAGTCTACGGACAGGGGCCGGGGAGCTGTTTTTT
>TRBJ2-1|-|-|TRBV18
CASSPPLSVRNEQFF
TGTGCCAGCTCACCACCGCTTAGTGTTCGGAATGAGCAGTTCTTC
>TRBJ1-2|-|-|TRBV28
CASSLIPIANYGYTF
TGTGCCAGCAGTCTCATCCCCATAGCTAACTATGGCTACACCTTC
>TRBJ1-4|-|-|TRBV4-2
CASSQETDRSRELFF
TGTGCCAGCAGCCAAGAGACGGACAGATCCCGCGAACTGTTTTTT
>TRBJ1-6|-|TRBD1|TRBV25-1
CASSEFQTGVNSPLHF
TGTGCCAGCAGTGAATTCCAGACAGGGGTTAATTCACCCCTCCACTTT
>TRBJ1-5|-|-|TRBV18
CASSPSGANSNQPQHF
TGTGCCAGCTCACCCTCAGGGGCTAATAGCAATCAGCCCCAGCATTTT
>TRBJ2-1|-|-|TRBV9
CASSVAGPSYNEQFF
TGTGCCAGCAGCGTAGCTGGACCCTCCTACAATGAGCAGTTCTTC
>TRBJ2-7|-|TRBD1|TRBV19
CASSTPGQGVYEQYF
TGTGCCAGTAGTACTCCGGGACAGGGCGTGTACGAGCAGTACTTC
>TRBJ2-7|-|-|TRBV5-8
CASSLVEGPSFYEQYF
TGTGCCAGCAGCTTGGTTGAGGGACCCTCCTTCTACGAGCAGTACTTC
>TRBJ2-1|-|TRBD2|TRBV28
CASSLSLTGTSGRIYNEQFF
TGTGCCAGCAGTTTATCTTTAACCGGGACTAGCGGGAGGATATACAATGAGCAGTTCTTC
>TRBJ2-1|-|TRBD2|TRBV9
CASSVVPAGGSYNEQFF
TGTGCCAGCAGCGTAGTCCCCGCGGGAGGATCATACAATGAGCAGTTCTTC
>TRBJ2-7|-|TRBD1|TRBV11-1
CASSLGTGVLSEQYF
TGTGCCAGCAGCTTAGGGACAGGGGTTCTCTCCGAGCAGTACTTC
>TRBJ2-3|-|-|TRBV5-8
CASSFLTNSDTQYF
TGTGCCAGCAGCTTTTTGACAAACTCCGATACGCAGTATTTT
>TRBJ1-5|-|-|TRBV5-6
CASSFRQAPGPQHF
TGTGCCAGCAGCTTTCGACAGGCCCCTGGACCCCAGCATTTT
>TRBJ2-3|-|TRBD1|TRBV10-2
CASKSGQIFTDTQYF
TGCGCCAGCAAATCGGGACAGATATTCACAGATACGCAGTATTTT
>TRBJ1-3|-|-|TRBV2
CASSEVGTRSGNTIYF
TGTGCCAGCAGTGAGGTCGGGACACGCTCTGGAAACACCATATATTTT
>TRBJ2-1|-|TRBD1|TRBV7-9
CASSSRDSGYNEQFF
TGTGCCAGCAGCTCCCGGGACAGCGGCTACAATGAGCAGTTCTTC
>TRBJ2-3|once|-|TRBV7-9
CASSPNLDTQYF
TGTGCCAGCAGCCCTAATTTAGATACGCAGTATTTT
>TRBJ2-1|-|TRBD2|TRBV10-3
CAISGNTSGRAKEQFF
TGTGCCATCAGTGGGAACACTAGCGGGAGGGCCAAAGAGCAGTTCTTC
>TRBJ1-2|-|-|TRBV28
CASTNNLGANYGYTF
TGTGCCAGCACCAATAACTTGGGAGCTAACTATGGCTACACCTTC
>TRBJ1-2|-|TRBD1|TRBV2
CASSSTGTGGDGYTF
TGTGCCAGCAGCTCAACCGGGACAGGGGGGGATGGCTACACCTTC
>TRBJ1-4|-|-|TRBV7-6
CASTSIHLGEKLFF
TGTGCCAGCACCTCTATACACCTGGGTGAAAAACTGTTTTTT
>TRBJ2-7|-|TRBD1|TRBV5-1
CASTIQGTGDEQYF
TGCGCCAGCACCATCCAGGGGACAGGGGACGAGCAGTACTTC
>TRBJ1-5|-|-|TRBV19
CASNQAGKSNQPQHF
TGTGCCAGTAACCAAGCAGGGAAGAGCAATCAGCCCCAGCATTTT
>TRBJ2-3|-|-|TRBV5-1
CASSPLSTDTQYF
TGCGCCAGCAGTCCACTGAGCACAGATACGCAGTATTTT
>TRBJ2-3|-|-|TRBV14
CASSQGSTESQYF
TGTGCCAGCAGCCAAGGTTCGACCGAGAGTCAGTATTTT
>TRBJ2-2|-|TRBD2|TRBV6-6
CASSHTGTRIAGELFF
TGTGCCAGCAGTCATACCGGGACTAGAATTGCCGGGGAGCTGTTTTTT
>TRBJ1-2|-|-|TRBV18
CASSPDSAYGYTF
TGTGCCAGCTCCCCCGACAGCGCCTATGGCTACACCTTC
>TRBJ1-5|-|TRBD1|TRBV19
CASSIRTGVQPQHF
TGTGCCAGTAGTATTCGAACAGGGGTACAGCCCCAGCATTTT
>TRBJ2-3|-|-|TRBV29-1
CSVGAVKPLTDTQYF
TGCAGCGTTGGTGCCGTGAAGCCCCTGACAGATACGCAGTATTTT
>TRBJ1-2|-|-|TRBV6-5
CASRSPGAFGYTF
TGTGCCAGCAGGAGCCCAGGGGCTTTTGGCTACACCTTC
>TRBJ2-2|-|-|TRBV5-5
CASNPLGNTGELFF
TGTGCCAGCAACCCCCTGGGAAACACCGGGGAGCTGTTTTTT
>TRBJ1-5|-|-|TRBV28
CASSLGGYSNQPQHF
TGTGCCAGCAGTTTAGGAGGCTATAGCAATCAGCCCCAGCATTTT
>TRBJ2-5|-|TRBD1|TRBV28
CASSTVGDSETQYF
TGTGCCAGCAGCACCGTTGGGGACAGCGAGACCCAGTACTTC
>TRBJ1-5|-|-|TRBV28
CASSLVSGGGPQHF
TGTGCCAGCAGTTTAGTGTCCGGAGGCGGTCCCCAGCATTTT
>TRBJ2-5|-|-|TRBV5-1
CASMRDTQETQYF
TGCGCCAGCATGCGGGACACCCAAGAGACCCAGTACTTC
>TRBJ1-1|-|-|TRBV6-1
CASTRQYKAFF
TGTGCCAGCACCCGACAGTACAAAGCTTTCTTT
>TRBJ2-1|-|-|TRBV11-1
CASSFTGSYNEQFF
TGTGCCAGCAGCTTTACTGGCTCCTACAATGAGCAGTTCTTC
>TRBJ2-3|-|-|TRBV11-2
CASSFPLDTQYF
TGTGCCAGCAGCTTCCCGTTAGATACGCAGTATTTT
>TRBJ1-2|-|-|TRBV7-2
CASSLVGTSGGYTF
TGTGCCAGCAGCTTAGTAGGGACCTCCGGGGGCTACACCTTC